This T cell receptor beta chain was identified in a study of regulatory T cells in long-lasting Graves disease. This sample's time point: newly diagnosed GD, antithyroid drugs for less than 3 months. The TCR library was made from RNA that had been extracted from PBMCs in TRIzol. The CDR3 extends over 14 amino acids. Trimming cost V 1 base and J 4 bases, with 11 bases left between them. CDR1 SEHNR and CDR2 FQNEAQ come from the germline V gene (reference sequence). Arm-PCR of CDR3 regions and iRepertoire HTBI primers were used to build TCR beta libraries. From the multiplex PCR reads, TCRdb called clonotypes with MiXCR, one entry per CDR3 protein. In the table there are approximately 470,000 distinct CDR3 sequences, 16% of which are singletons. This sample also belongs to another study, concerning T cells in Graves' hyperthyroidism and ophthalmopathy. This second report adds: The HTBI primer set was used in a first-round RT-PCR of the TCR CDR3.

This chain uses TRBV7-9 with TRBJ2-7, with D perhaps TRBD1 (5 bases). The TCR was taken from a man aged 40-50 years with Graves disease. Here the sequenced sample was peripheral blood mononuclear cells (PBMCs), taken at new diagnosis, from a patient treated with antithyroid drugs. CDR3 residues: CASSLGVSGYEQYF. The CDR3 DNA follows: TGTGCCAGCAGCTTAGGTGTATCAGGGTACGAGCAGTACTTC. Drawing the rest from reference TRBV7-9 and TRBJ2-7, the complete variable domain is DTGVSQNPRHKITKRGQNVTFRCDPISEHNRLYWYRQTLGQGPEFLTYFQNEAQLEKSRLLSDRFSAERPKGSFSTLEIQRTEQGDSAMYLCASSLGVSGYEQYFGPGTRLTVT.